The present T cell receptor beta chain was sequenced within a study of technical replicates of blood from a handful of donors. The CDR3 spans 16 residues. Germline V gene data show CDR1 as SEHNR and CDR2 as FQNEAQ (reference sequence). The germline V and J ends were trimmed by 1 base and 4 bases, with 13 bases remaining between them. The table came from immunoSEQ multiplex PCR; TCRdb's copy has only in-frame clones and leaves some out. The sample lists 80,000 to 95,000 clones, about 92% occurring once. Sample: T cells isolated from PBMCs. This sequence joins TRBV7-9 and TRBJ2-2, with D possibly matching TRBD2 (5 bases). The sequence came from a human donor in good health. CDR3: CASSLVGQAGTGELFF. In DNA, the CDR3 is TGTGCCAGCAGCTTAGTCGGGCAGGCGGGCACCGGGGAGCTGTTTTTT.